The rows below give T cell receptor beta chains drawn from one sample of a study of cytomegalovirus exposure and HLA in healthy donors. Generated by immunoSEQ multiplex PCR, the TCRdb table keeps only in-frame clones and is missing some. The sample lists 150,000 or so clones, 77% occurring once. Sequencing was performed on PBMCs. Receptor source: a young woman in good health and CMV-seronegative. The CDR3 runs from the conserved cysteine through the conserved F or W. A D gene is named only where the DNA matches it firmly. Size is omitted from some rows. Given values are once, few, many or a class for expanded clones.

V gene	clone size	J gene	D gene	CDR3 DNA	CDR3 protein
TRBV9	NA	TRBJ2-5	NA	TGTGCCAGCAGCACCCGACAAGACCAAGAGACCCAGTACTTC	CASSTRQDQETQYF
TRBV7-2	once	TRBJ2-3	TRBD2	TGTGCCAGCAGCTATGAGGATTGGCGGGGGACGAATACGCAGTATTTT	CASSYEDWRGTNTQYF
TRBV6-1	NA	TRBJ2-7	NA	TGTGCCAGCAGTGAAGTGGGCGGGGACTACGAGCAGTACTTC	CASSEVGGDYEQYF
TRBV19	NA	TRBJ1-2	NA	TGTGCCAGTAGTATTGGACTGAACTATGGCTACACCTTC	CASSIGLNYGYTF
TRBV5-4	NA	TRBJ2-3	TRBD2	TGTGCCAGCAGCTTGGGGGACTACCAAGTGGGAGATACGCAGTATTTT	CASSLGDYQVGDTQYF
TRBV18	NA	TRBJ2-5	NA	TGTGCCAGCTCATATGACAGCTATACATTAGAGACCCAGTACTTC	CASSYDSYTLETQYF
TRBV6-5	NA	TRBJ1-1	NA	TGTGCCAGCAGGAACGAGCTTTTGAGAGCTTTCTTT	CASRNELLRAFF
TRBV5-6	NA	TRBJ2-1	TRBD2	TGTGCCAGCAGCTTGGAAGCGGGACTAGCGTGGAATGAGCAGTTCTTC	CASSLEAGLAWNEQFF
TRBV19	few	TRBJ2-1	TRBD1	TGTGCCAGCAAGACAGGGGGGAATGAGCAGTTCTTC	CASKTGGNEQFF
TRBV12-5	NA	TRBJ2-2	TRBD2	TGTGCTAGTGGTTTGGACATAGCGGGAGGGTTGACCGGGGAGCTGTTTTTT	CASGLDIAGGLTGELFF
TRBV7-8	NA	TRBJ1-5	TRBD1	TGTGCCAGCAGCTTCCGGACAGGGTCGAGCAATCAGCCCCAGCATTTT	CASSFRTGSSNQPQHF
TRBV19	NA	TRBJ1-5	TRBD1	TGTGCCAGTAGAGGGACAGGTAGCAATCAGCCCCAGCATTTT	CASRGTGSNQPQHF
TRBV5-6	NA	TRBJ1-2	TRBD1	TGTGCCAGCAGCTTGTTCCTACAGGGGAACTATGGCTACACCTTC	CASSLFLQGNYGYTF
TRBV5-4	NA	TRBJ1-1	TRBD1	TGTGCCAGCAGCGCAGGGGGCGACACTGAAGCTTTCTTT	CASSAGGDTEAFF
TRBV4-3	NA	TRBJ2-7	NA	TGCGCCAGCGGCGTGACCTACGGGTCCTACGAGCAGTACTTC	CASGVTYGSYEQYF
TRBV7-9	NA	TRBJ1-1	NA	TGTGCCAGCAGCCAATGGACAGAGAACACTGAAGCTTTCTTT	CASSQWTENTEAFF
TRBV2	NA	TRBJ2-1	NA	TGTGCCAGCAGTGCGCGGGTCTCCTACAATGAGCAGTTCTTC	CASSARVSYNEQFF
TRBV5-1	NA	TRBJ2-7	TRBD1	TGCGCCAGCAGCTTACAGGGGGCCCCCTACGAGCAGTACTTC	CASSLQGAPYEQYF
TRBV10-2	many	TRBJ2-2	NA	TGCGCCAGCAGTGAGTCGATGGAGGGCGGGGAGCTGTTTTTT	CASSESMEGGELFF
TRBV30	NA	TRBJ2-7	TRBD1	TGTGCCTGGAGCCGGGACAGTACCTACGAGCAGTACTTC	CAWSRDSTYEQYF
TRBV30	NA	TRBJ2-5	NA	TGTGCCTGGCTGACCAAAGGAGGAGAGACCCAGTACTTC	CAWLTKGGETQYF
TRBV7-2	NA	TRBJ2-3	TRBD1	TGTGCCAGCAGCTCGCGCCTCCGGGACAGCGACACAGATACGCAGTATTTT	CASSSRLRDSDTDTQYF
TRBV19	once	TRBJ2-5	NA	TGTGCCAGTAGTCAACAGGGAGTTTGGGAGACCCAGTACTTC	CASSQQGVWETQYF
TRBV5-4	NA	TRBJ2-1	TRBD2	TGTGCCAGCAGGTCCGGGACTAGCGGGAGGGCCAACAATGAGCAGTTCTTC	CASRSGTSGRANNEQFF
TRBV30	NA	TRBJ2-7	TRBD1	TGTGCCTGGGAGACAGGGGGCGAGCAGTACTTC	CAWETGGEQYF
TRBV6-4	NA	TRBJ2-3	NA	TGTGCCAGCAGTGACTCTGAAGGCCAGGGTAGGACAGATACGCAGTATTTT	CASSDSEGQGRTDTQYF
TRBV9	NA	TRBJ1-3	NA	TGTGCCAGCAGCTCCACCGGGGGGTCTGGAAACACCATATATTTT	CASSSTGGSGNTIYF
TRBV4-3	NA	TRBJ1-5	NA	TGCGCCAGCAGCCAAGGGGTTTCGGGGAGGCTAGATCAGCCCCAGCATTTT	CASSQGVSGRLDQPQHF
TRBV12-5	NA	TRBJ2-2	TRBD2	TGTGCTAGCGGGCTAGCGGGGGACACGAGGGAGCTGTTTTTT	CASGLAGDTRELFF
TRBV7-3	NA	TRBJ2-5	TRBD1	TGTGCCAGCCAAAAGAAAGGGACAGGGTCTGGAGAGACCCAGTACTTC	CASQKKGTGSGETQYF
TRBV19	NA	TRBJ2-7	NA	TGTGCCAGTCGGGTAGGGGATGAGCAGTACTTC	CASRVGDEQYF
TRBV7-9	few	TRBJ1-2	NA	TGTGCCAGCAGCTTAGGTGGCAGTAGTAGAGCGTATGGCTACACCTTC	CASSLGGSSRAYGYTF
TRBV5-4	NA	TRBJ1-2	NA	TGTGCCAGCAGCTTGGGGAAACGACTATCGGACTATGGCTACACCTTC	CASSLGKRLSDYGYTF
TRBV5-4	NA	TRBJ2-7	TRBD1	TGTGCCAGCAGCTTGGGACAGGGGGAAGCCTACGAGCAGTACTTC	CASSLGQGEAYEQYF
TRBV18	few	TRBJ1-1	NA	TGTGCCAGCTCAGTCACAGGTAAAGTGGGCGCTTTCTTT	CASSVTGKVGAFF
TRBV7-2	NA	TRBJ2-7	NA	TGTGCCAGCAGCTTGGGCACAGGAACGGGCGAGCAGTACTTC	CASSLGTGTGEQYF
TRBV5-6	NA	TRBJ2-7	NA	TGTGCCAGCAGCTTGGATTTAGTTTCCTACGAGCAGTACTTC	CASSLDLVSYEQYF